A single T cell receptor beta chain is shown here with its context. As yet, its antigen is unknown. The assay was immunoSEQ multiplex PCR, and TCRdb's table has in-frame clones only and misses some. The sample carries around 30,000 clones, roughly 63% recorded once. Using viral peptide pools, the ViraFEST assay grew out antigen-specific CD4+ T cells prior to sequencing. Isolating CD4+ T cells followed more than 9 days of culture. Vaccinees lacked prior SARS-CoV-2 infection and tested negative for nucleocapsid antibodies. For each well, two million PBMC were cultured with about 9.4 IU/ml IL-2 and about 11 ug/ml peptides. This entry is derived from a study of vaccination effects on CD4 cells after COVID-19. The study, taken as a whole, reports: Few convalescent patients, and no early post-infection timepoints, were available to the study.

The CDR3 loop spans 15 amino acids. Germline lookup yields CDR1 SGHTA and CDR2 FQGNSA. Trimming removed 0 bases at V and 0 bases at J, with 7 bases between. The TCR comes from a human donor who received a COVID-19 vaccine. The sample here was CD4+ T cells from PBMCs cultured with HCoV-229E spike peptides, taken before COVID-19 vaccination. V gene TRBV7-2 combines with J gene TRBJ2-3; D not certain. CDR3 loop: CASSLAGRSTDTQYF. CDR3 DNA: TGTGCCAGCAGCTTAGCGGGTCGGAGCACAGATACGCAGTATTTT.